Following are 21 T cell receptor beta chains from one sample sequenced in a study of blood T cell repertoires in COVID-19. Produced via immunoSEQ multiplex PCR; TCRdb's table is partial and in-frame only. The repertoire holds under 500,000 clones, approximately 90% seen once, with under 2.5% in the top ten. What was sequenced was PBMCs or T cells enriched from blood (not recorded which). The receptor source for this set is a woman between 18 and 29 years old with acute COVID-19.

The chain's CDR3 is CASSPPNRGNDNEQFF. As DNA, the CDR3 is TGTGCCAGCTCACCACCGAACAGGGGGAACGACAATGAGCAGTTCTTC. This chain links TRBV18 with TRBJ2-1, with 8 bases lining up with TRBD1. Germline V gene sequence: CDR1 KGHSH, CDR2 LQKENI. The CDR3 spans 16 residues. V shed 0 bases and J 5 bases; nucleotides not matched to a gene: 6. The complete variable domain, with remaining parts taken from reference TRBV18 and TRBJ2-1, reads NAGVMQNPRHLVRRRGQEARLRCSPMKGHSHVYWYRQLPEEGLKFMVYLQKENIIDESGMPKERFSAEFPKEGPSILRIQQVVRGDSAAYFCASSPPNRGNDNEQFFGPGTRLTVL.

CDR3 sequence: CASSEQGQVGGKQYF. The CDR3 DNA sequence: TGTGCCAGCAGTGAACAGGGGCAGGTCGGGGGGAAGCAGTACTTC. The chain uses TRBV2 and TRBJ2-7, with a tentative D call TRBD2 (7 bases). V shed 2 bases and J shed 8 bases, with 19 bases lying between them. Germline V gene sequence: CDR1 SNHLY, CDR2 FYNNEI. The CDR3 has 15 amino acids.

This clone showed up just once. The rearrangement joins TRBV7-2 to TRBJ2-1; D not resolved. The germline V and J ends were trimmed by 1 base and 10 bases, with 11 bases remaining between them. This CDR3 contains 13 residues. Germline lookup yields CDR1 SGHTA and CDR2 FQGNSA. CDR3 region: CASSLGAAREQFF. Here the CDR3 DNA reads TGTGCCAGCAGCTTAGGCGCCGCGCGGGAGCAGTTCTTC.

The V and J genes are TRBV7-3 and TRBJ1-2; D remains ambiguous. CDR3 size: 16 residues. Germline CDR1 is SGHTA and CDR2 is FQGTGA. Between the trimmed V and J ends, which lost 4 bases and 4 bases, there was a span of 19 bases. The chain's CDR3 is CASSSEPGSEAYGYTF. The CDR3 DNA follows: TGTGCCAGCAGCTCCGAGCCCGGGTCCGAGGCCTATGGCTACACCTTC.

The chain joins TRBV29-1 to TRBJ2-1; 8 bases are shared with TRBD2. The V gene end was trimmed by 2 bases and the J gene end by 3 bases; junction bases not matched to a gene: 9. The CDR3 spans 16 residues. The germline gives CDR1 SQVTM, CDR2 ANQGSEA. CDR3 DNA: TGCAGCGTTGAATGGGGTTGGGCGGGAGGCTACAATGAGCAGTTCTTC. It translates to CSVEWGWAGGYNEQFF.

The V gene is TRBV3-1 (or the pseudogene TRBV3-2), the J gene TRBJ2-2, with D unresolved. The germline CDR1 and CDR2 sequences are LGHDT and YNNKEL (reference sequence). V was shortened by 4 bases and J by 1 base, with 13 bases between the two germline ends. This CDR3 has 16 residues. The CDR3 nucleotides are TGTGCCAGCAGCCCCCCCCGTGGCATGAACACCGGGGAGCTGTTTTTT. Translating it yields CASSPPRGMNTGELFF.

The chain combines TRBV7-9 with TRBJ2-7; TRBD2 matches at 12 bases. The CDR3 loop spans 17 amino acids. Germline-derived CDR1 and CDR2 are SEHNR and FQNEAQ (reference sequence). Trimming cost V 4 bases and J 0 bases; bases outside gene matches: 7. CDR3 amino acids: CASSSKPSGGASYEQYF. The CDR3 nucleotides are TGTGCCAGCAGCTCCAAGCCTAGCGGGGGGGCCTCCTACGAGCAGTACTTC.

The chain has TRBV27 and TRBJ2-5; 7 bases are shared with TRBD1. The CDR3 runs to 15 residues. The germline CDR1 and CDR2 sequences are MNHEY and SMNVEV (reference sequence). The trim removed 1 base at V and 3 bases at J, leaving 5 bases unmatched. CDR3 sequence: CASSLFSGTEETQYF. CDR3 coding DNA: TGTGCCAGCAGTTTATTTTCGGGGACAGAAGAGACCCAGTACTTC.

CDR3 amino acids: CASGFADTLQPQHF. The CDR3 region has the DNA TGTGCTAGTGGTTTTGCGGATACACTTCAGCCCCAGCATTTT. The chain links TRBV12-5 to TRBJ1-5; unclear D gene. With 3 bases removed from V and 6 bases from J, the gap between germline ends came to 12 bases. Germline lookup yields CDR1 LGHNT and CDR2 FRNRAP. This CDR3 is built from 14 residues.

This clone was detected only a few times. The DNA of the CDR3 is TGTGCCAGCGGGACAGGGGCGAGAAATGAGCAGTTCTTC. It codes for CASGTGARNEQFF. This chain connects TRBV7-2 to TRBJ2-1, with 10 bases matching TRBD1. Germline V lookup: CDR1 SGHTA, CDR2 FQGNSA. The CDR3 spans 13 residues. V shed 8 bases, J shed 7 bases, and the junction held 5 bases outside the gene matches. The full variable domain, its missing parts supplied by reference TRBV7-2 and TRBJ2-1, is GAGVSQSPSNKVTEKGKDVELRCDPISGHTALYWYRQSLGQGLEFLIYFQGNSAPDKSGLPSDRFSAERTGGSVSTLTIQRTQQEDSAVYLCASGTGARNEQFFGPGTRLTVL.

The chain couples TRBV7-2 to TRBJ1-1; D call uncertain. Trimming took off 2 bases at V and 5 bases at J, with 12 bases between the two ends. The CDR3 sequence is 14 residues long. From germline, CDR1 is SGHTA and CDR2 FQGNSA. The CDR3 DNA follows: TGTGCCAGCAGCTTAATCAATAGGAGGACTGAAGCTTTCTTT. Translated: CASSLINRRTEAFF.

V gene TRBV3-1 (or the pseudogene TRBV3-2) combines with J gene TRBJ1-1; D is perhaps TRBD1 (5 bases). The CDR3 runs to 15 residues. CDR1 is LGHDT and CDR2 is YNNKEL in the germline V gene (reference sequence). Between the trimmed V and J ends, which lost 3 bases and 4 bases, there was a span of 15 bases. The CDR3 sequence: CASSHLAGTGTEAFF. The CDR3 coding sequence is TGTGCCAGCAGCCACCTGGCGGGGACTGGCACTGAAGCTTTCTTT.

The V call is TRBV11-2, the J call TRBJ1-2, with D unresolved. The CDR3 runs to 13 residues. The V end was cut by 1 base, the J end by 4 bases, with 7 bases between. Germline CDR1 SGHAT, CDR2 FQNNGV. The CDR3 reads CASSLASLYGYTF. For the CDR3, the DNA is TGTGCCAGCAGCTTAGCCAGTCTCTATGGCTACACCTTC. Filled out from reference TRBV11-2 and TRBJ1-2, the complete variable domain reads EAGVAQSPRYKIIEKRQSVAFWCNPISGHATLYWYQQILGQGPKLLIQFQNNGVVDDSQLPKDRFSAERLKGVDSTLKIQPAKLEDSAVYLCASSLASLYGYTFGSGTRLTVV.

This clone has just one count. The chain links TRBV6-5 to TRBJ1-5; 7 nucleotides match TRBD1. The CDR3 totals 14 residues. Germline CDR1 MNHEY, CDR2 SVGAGI. Trimming cost V 6 bases and J 3 bases; bases outside gene matches: 5. This chain's CDR3 is CASRPGQLNQPQHF. DNA of the CDR3: TGTGCCAGCAGGCCGGGACAGCTCAATCAGCCCCAGCATTTT.

The J gene is TRBJ1-1, the V gene TRBV7-8; D possibly corresponds to TRBD1 (6 bases). Germline lookup yields CDR1 SGHVS and CDR2 FQNEAQ. V was pared by 6 bases and J by 3 bases, with 20 bases between. The CDR3 runs 16 residues. CDR3 protein: CASSSFWGQGDTEAFF. CDR3 DNA: TGTGCCAGCAGTTCTTTTTGGGGGCAGGGTGACACTGAAGCTTTCTTT.

The V gene is TRBV3-1 (or the pseudogene TRBV3-2), the J gene TRBJ2-7; TRBD1 matches 7 bases. Germline V gene data show CDR1 as LGHDT and CDR2 as YNNKEL (reference sequence). The trim removed 1 base at V and 5 bases at J, leaving 11 bases unmatched. The CDR3 loop spans 16 amino acids. CDR3 region: CASSQGPGQHRNEQYF. The CDR3 coding sequence is TGTGCCAGCAGCCAAGGTCCGGGACAGCACAGAAACGAGCAGTACTTC.

The chain recombines TRBV7-9 with TRBJ2-7; the D gene is possibly TRBD1 (6 bases). Germline CDR1 reads SEHNR; CDR2 reads FQNEAQ (reference sequence). The CDR3 runs to 15 residues. Trimming took off 5 bases at V and 2 bases at J, with 16 bases between the two ends. CDR3 sequence (DNA): TGTGCCAGCAGCCCGCGGACAGATTCTACCTACGAGCAGTACTTC. As protein: CASSPRTDSTYEQYF. Filled out from reference TRBV7-9 and TRBJ2-7, the complete variable domain reads DTGVSQNPRHKITKRGQNVTFRCDPISEHNRLYWYRQTLGQGPEFLTYFQNEAQLEKSRLLSDRFSAERPKGSFSTLEIQRTEQGDSAMYLCASSPRTDSTYEQYFGPGTRLTVT.

As concerns this clone: Other DNA sequences in the same sample also yield this CDR3. This chain connects TRBV7-3 to TRBJ1-1, with D tentatively TRBD1 (5 bases). Germline CDR1 SGHTA, CDR2 FQGTGA. The CDR3 length is 13 residues. V was clipped by 4 bases and J by 3 bases, with 9 bases between them. The CDR3 region has the DNA TGTGCCAGCAGCTCGCAAGGGGACACTGAAGCTTTCTTT. This encodes CASSSQGDTEAFF. Drawing the rest from reference TRBV7-3 and TRBJ1-1, the complete variable domain is GAGVSQTPSNKVTEKGKYVELRCDPISGHTALYWYRQSLGQGPEFLIYFQGTGAADDSGLPNDRFFAVRPEGSVSTLKIQRTERGDSAVYLCASSSQGDTEAFFGQGTRLTVV.

The V call is TRBV5-4, the J call TRBJ2-5; 9 nucleotides line up with TRBD1. V was pared by 3 bases and J by 5 bases, with 5 bases of the junction left unmatched. Germline V lookup: CDR1 SGHNT, CDR2 YYREEE (reference sequence). CDR3 length: 14 amino acids. The CDR3 nucleotides are TGTGCCAGCAGCTCACAGGGGGCTGGGGAGACCCAGTACTTC. Its protein product is CASSSQGAGETQYF.

The rearrangement uses TRBV7-9 and TRBJ1-2; TRBD1 matches at 10 bases. Germline CDR1 is SEHNR and CDR2 is FQNEAQ (reference sequence). The CDR3 contains 12 residues. J gave up 7 bases and V 5 bases, and 1 base lay outside the gene matches. CDR3 sequence: CASSGTGVGYTF. In DNA, the CDR3 is TGTGCCAGCAGCGGGACAGGGGTTGGCTACACCTTC.

V is TRBV6-1 and J is TRBJ2-3, with 8 bases identical to TRBD2. CDR3 length: 17 residues. Trimming took 4 bases from V and 0 from J; bases not matched to a gene: 9. Germline CDR1 reads MNHNS; CDR2 reads SASEGT. The CDR3 loop is CASSVWRGVISTDTQYF. The DNA for the CDR3 is TGTGCCAGCAGTGTTTGGCGGGGGGTGATTAGCACAGATACGCAGTATTTT.